A single sample is the source of the 20 T cell receptor beta chains below, sequenced in a study of blood T cell repertoires in COVID-19. Only in-frame clones appear in the TCRdb table, and some are missing; sequencing was by immunoSEQ multiplex PCR. The sample shows 200,000 to 250,000 clones, approximately 84% of them seen only once. Sequencing was carried out using PBMCs or T cells enriched from blood (not recorded which). The receptor source for this set is a man aged 35 to 55 who had recovered from COVID-19.

The rearrangement joins TRBV11-2 to TRBJ2-2; a possible D gene is TRBD2 (6 bases). Germline CDR1 reads SGHAT; CDR2 reads FQNNGV. The V end lost 6 bases, the J end lost 4 bases, and 15 bases lay between the germline ends. This CDR3 is 15 amino acids long. CDR3 region: CASRKNGGITGELFF. CDR3 DNA: TGTGCCAGCAGAAAAAACGGGGGTATCACCGGGGAGCTGTTTTTT.

The chain is built from TRBV19 and TRBJ2-1; 9 positions match TRBD2. The germline CDR1 and CDR2 sequences are LNHDA and SQIVND (reference sequence). The CDR3 has 16 amino acids. Losses at the gene ends were 0 bases for V and 2 bases for J; bases not matched to a gene: 2. The CDR3 here is CASSIESGGPYNEQFF. The CDR3 coding sequence is TGTGCCAGTAGTATAGAGAGCGGGGGGCCCTACAATGAGCAGTTCTTC.

The chain recombines TRBV11-2 with TRBJ2-1; TRBD1 is a possible D gene (5 bases). V was trimmed by 6 bases and J by 9 bases, leaving 24 bases between them. Germline values: CDR1 SGHAT, CDR2 FQNNGV. This CDR3 comprises 16 residues. The CDR3 bases are TGTGCCAGCAGACCTACGCAGGGAACCAGGGATCGTGAGCAGTTCTTC. Its protein product is CASRPTQGTRDREQFF.

The chain employs TRBV18 and TRBJ1-2, with 9 bases aligning to TRBD1. Trimming removed 3 bases from V and 6 bases from J; junction bases left unmatched: 8. The CDR3 loop spans 15 amino acids. Germline V gives CDR1 KGHSH, CDR2 LQKENI. The CDR3 region has the DNA TGTGCCAGCTCACCGCGGGACAGGGATACGGATGGCTACACCTTC. It encodes CASSPRDRDTDGYTF. Complete variable domain (other parts from reference TRBV18 and TRBJ1-2): NAGVMQNPRHLVRRRGQEARLRCSPMKGHSHVYWYRQLPEEGLKFMVYLQKENIIDESGMPKERFSAEFPKEGPSILRIQQVVRGDSAAYFCASSPRDRDTDGYTFGSGTRLTVV.

The chain has TRBV5-4 and TRBJ2-1; 9 positions agree with TRBD1. The germline CDR1 and CDR2 sequences are SGHNT and YYREEE (reference sequence). J was trimmed by 9 bases and V by 5 bases; bases with no gene match: 6. This CDR3 has 13 amino acids. The CDR3, as DNA: TGTGCCAGCAGAGCACAGGGGGCCGGTGAGCAGTTCTTC. It specifies CASRAQGAGEQFF.

This sequence joins TRBV10-2 and TRBJ2-7; 8 bases agree with TRBD2. This CDR3 contains 15 residues. Germline CDR1 WSHSY, CDR2 SAAADI. V dropped 3 bases and J dropped 4; count of bases not matched to a gene: 8. The CDR3 here is CASSEQGLGSYEQYF. DNA of the CDR3: TGCGCCAGCAGTGAACAGGGACTAGGGTCGTACGAGCAGTACTTC.

V and J are TRBV15 and TRBJ1-2; no clear D gene. CDR3 length: 12 residues. Per germline, CDR1 LNHNV and CDR2 YYDKDF (reference sequence). Trimming pared 1 base from V and 6 bases from J, leaving 6 bases between. The CDR3 DNA reads TGTGCCACCAGCAGAGCCGGGGATGGCTACACCTTC. Its translation: CATSRAGDGYTF.

This chain connects TRBV28 to TRBJ2-7, with TRBD1 as a possible D gene (5 bases). CDR1 and CDR2 from the germline V gene are MDHEN and SYDVKM. This CDR3 spans 13 amino acids. The ends were cut back, 7 bases at V and 2 bases at J, with 12 bases in the middle. Here the CDR3 DNA reads TGTGCCAGCAACTTGCAGGGTCCCTACGAGCAGTACTTC. Translated: CASNLQGPYEQYF.

The J gene is TRBJ2-7, the V gene TRBV10-3; maybe TRBD2 (5 bases). This CDR3 spans 16 amino acids. Germline V gene lookup returns CDR1 ENHRY and CDR2 SYGVKD. V was cut by 0 bases and J by 1 base, with 13 bases left in between. CDR3 region: CAISESSSTLSYEQYF. CDR3 nucleotide sequence: TGTGCCATCAGTGAGTCGTCTAGCACCCTTTCCTACGAGCAGTACTTC.

The chain employs TRBV6-2 or TRBV6-3 and TRBJ1-1; 8 nucleotides match TRBD1. The CDR3 is 14 amino acids. Unmatched junction bases numbered 1, after V lost 4 bases and J lost 0 bases. Germline assignment: CDR1 MNHEY and CDR2 SVGEGT. The CDR3 loop is CASSWTGMNTEAFF. The CDR3 DNA sequence: TGTGCCAGCAGTTGGACAGGGATGAACACTGAAGCTTTCTTT.

This chain uses TRBV10-1 with TRBJ2-4, with D tentatively TRBD1 (6 bases). Trimming left V 6 bases short and J 0 bases short, with 36 bases between. The germline V gene has CDR1 WNHNN and CDR2 SYGVQD (reference sequence). This CDR3 region has 23 residues. The CDR3 sequence: CASRNLVGAQRQRRMRAKNIQYF. In DNA, the CDR3 is TGCGCCAGCAGGAACTTGGTGGGGGCGCAGCGCCAACGCCGGATGCGAGCCAAAAACATTCAGTACTTC.

The rearrangement joins TRBV14 to TRBJ2-7; TRBD1 matches 9 bases. The CDR3 loop spans 15 amino acids. The ends lost 4 bases at V and 4 bases at J; junction bases unmatched: 8. Germline values: CDR1 SGHDN, CDR2 FVKESK. The CDR3 DNA reads TGTGCCAGCAGCCCACATACAGGGGGCTCTTACGAGCAGTACTTC. Translating it yields CASSPHTGGSYEQYF. Together with reference TRBV14 and TRBJ2-7, the CDR3 gives the full variable domain: EAGVTQFPSHSVIEKGQTVTLRCDPISGHDNLYWYRRVMGKEIKFLLHFVKESKQDESGMPNNRFLAERTGGTYSTLKVQPAELEDSGVYFCASSPHTGGSYEQYFGPGTRLTVT.

On this clone: One end of the junction fails to match germline, which may point to a read error. V gene TRBV7-7 combines with J gene TRBJ2-5; D is ambiguous. Per germline, CDR1 SSHAT and CDR2 FNYEAQ (reference sequence). This CDR3 has 14 residues. CDR3 in amino acids: CASSLNLQQETQYF. The CDR3 DNA is TGTGCTAGCAGCTTAAATTTGCAGCAAGAGACCCAGTACTTC.

This rearrangement joins TRBV5-6 to TRBJ1-2; 12 bases align to TRBD1. The CDR3 spans 17 residues. V was pared by 3 bases and J by 0 bases, with 6 bases of the junction left unmatched. Germline V lookup: CDR1 SGHDT, CDR2 YYEEEE. CDR3 sequence reads: CASSSPGQGASNYGYTF. In DNA form, the CDR3 reads TGTGCCAGCAGCTCACCGGGACAGGGGGCTTCTAACTATGGCTACACCTTC.

This clone was seen just once. The chain employs TRBV19 and TRBJ1-6, with 9 bases matching TRBD1. With 2 bases clipped from V and 9 bases from J, the junction kept 8 bases outside the gene matches. CDR1 LNHDA and CDR2 SQIVND come from the germline V gene (reference sequence). The CDR3 contains 16 residues. The CDR3 nucleotides are TGTGCCAGTAGTATAACCTCGGGGACAGGGACTTCACCCCTCCACTTT. Residues: CASSITSGTGTSPLHF.

J is TRBJ1-2 and V is TRBV11-2; a weak D match, TRBD1 (5 bases). Trimming removed 1 base at V and 6 bases at J, with 15 bases between. There are 15 residues in the CDR3. Germline CDR1 and CDR2: SGHAT and FQNNGV. This CDR3 is CASSLVRRGVDGYTF. CDR3 DNA: TGTGCCAGCAGCTTAGTGAGGCGGGGGGTGGATGGCTACACCTTC.

The chain joins TRBV6-2 or TRBV6-3 to TRBJ2-7, with TRBD2 matching over 11 bases. The V gene end was trimmed by 4 bases and the J gene end by 4 bases; junction bases not matched to a gene: 3. Germline CDR1 reads MNHEY; CDR2 reads SVGEGT. The CDR3 spans 14 residues. CDR3 in amino acids: CASSFLAGGYEQYF. The CDR3 nucleotides are TGTGCCAGCAGTTTCCTAGCGGGGGGTTACGAGCAGTACTTC.

The chain couples TRBV4-2 to TRBJ1-2, with 8 bases matching TRBD1. Trimming cost V 0 bases and J 4 bases; bases outside gene matches: 4. Germline values: CDR1 LGHNA, CDR2 YNFKEQ. This CDR3 region has 15 residues. The CDR3 nucleotides read TGTGCCAGCAGCCAAGATGGACAGGGCCCCTATGGCTACACCTTC. Encoded protein: CASSQDGQGPYGYTF.

The V call is TRBV5-1, the J call TRBJ2-5, with D possibly matching TRBD2 (5 bases). Trimming cost V 2 bases and J 5 bases, with 13 bases left between them. The CDR3 totals 14 residues. Looked up from germline, CDR1 is SGHRS and CDR2 is YFSETQ. The CDR3 nucleotides read TGCGCCAGCAGCTTTATTGAGGGCCAGGAGACCCAGTACTTC. This codes for CASSFIEGQETQYF.

This clone was counted once. The V and J genes are TRBV19 and TRBJ1-6; D is unclear. CDR1 and CDR2 (germline): LNHDA, SQIVND (reference sequence). CDR3 length equals 14 residues. V lost 2 bases, J lost 10 bases, and 12 bases lay in between. CDR3 region: CASSIKTFGSPLHF. For the CDR3, the DNA is TGTGCCAGTAGTATAAAGACATTTGGGTCACCCCTCCACTTT.